These 27 T cell receptor beta chains were all obtained from the same sample, sequenced in a study of T cell responses to AZD1222 COVID-19 vaccine. Sequencing was performed with immunoSEQ multiplex PCR; in TCRdb, only in-frame clones are kept and a portion is missing. The table has some 130,000 clones, 80% to 90% seen once; the top ten hold roughly 8%. Sequenced here: peripheral blood, sampled on day 0 of AZD1222 vaccination. These TCRs come from an adult in good health.

This chain links TRBV12-5 with TRBJ1-1; D not certain. Deletions cut 7 bases from V and 4 bases from J, with 10 bases between. Per germline, CDR1 LGHNT and CDR2 FRNRAP. The CDR3 runs to 12 residues. The CDR3 sequence is CASDRESTEAFF. The CDR3 DNA follows: TGTGCTAGTGATCGGGAGAGCACTGAAGCTTTCTTT.

V gene TRBV15 combines with J gene TRBJ1-1; D may be TRBD1 (5 bases). Per the germline V gene, CDR1 is LNHNV and CDR2 is YYDKDF (reference sequence). This CDR3 comprises 14 residues. V was clipped by 9 bases and J by 5 bases, with 19 bases between them. The CDR3 reads CATTRGGMSTEAFF. The CDR3 coding sequence is TGTGCCACTACACGGGGGGGAATGAGTACTGAAGCTTTCTTT.

In regard to this clone: Relative to the germline gene, one junction end is altered; a read error may explain this. The chain couples TRBV2 to TRBJ1-1; weak D call: TRBD1 (6 bases). Per germline, CDR1 SNHLY and CDR2 FYNNEI. This CDR3 is built from 15 residues. The CDR3 bases are TGTGCCAGCAGTCCCCGGACAGAACCCGGTCCACCTACCCCATTT. Protein: CASSPRTEPGPPTPF. Combining the CDR3 with reference TRBV2 and TRBJ1-1 gives the whole variable domain EPEVTQTPSHQVTQMGQEVILRCVPISNHLYFYWYRQILGQKVEFLVSFYNNEISEKSEIFDDQFSVERPDGSNFTLKIRSTKLEDSAMYFCASSPRTEPGPPTPFGQGTRLTVV.

The chain uses TRBV6-4 and TRBJ2-3; 13 bases agree with TRBD2. The J segment lost 2 bases and the V segment lost 4 bases, leaving 3 bases of the junction unmatched. Germline CDR1 and CDR2: MRHNA and SNTAGT. This CDR3 has 16 amino acids. The CDR3 protein is CASSATSGGPTDTQYF. The DNA of the CDR3 is TGTGCCAGCAGTGCGACTAGCGGGGGGCCCACAGATACGCAGTATTTT.

The chain joins TRBV19 to TRBJ1-1; D uncertain. The CDR3 totals 12 residues. V dropped 0 bases and J dropped 3 bases, with 2 bases sitting between them. Germline assignment: CDR1 LNHDA and CDR2 SQIVND (reference sequence). CDR3 sequence reads: CASSIDHTEAFF. In nucleotides, the CDR3 is TGTGCCAGTAGTATAGATCACACTGAAGCTTTCTTT.

The rearrangement links TRBV7-6 to TRBJ1-5; no clear D gene. This CDR3 spans 13 amino acids. V was cut by 5 bases and J by 2 bases, with 7 bases left in between. Germline CDR1 reads SGHVS; CDR2 reads FNYEAQ. In DNA, the CDR3 is TGTGCCAGCAGCCTCGACGGCAATCAGCCCCAGCATTTT. Translation gives CASSLDGNQPQHF.

The chain recombines TRBV5-1 with TRBJ2-5; TRBD2 matches 12 bases. Looked up from germline, CDR1 is SGHRS and CDR2 is YFSETQ. The length of the CDR3 is 15 residues. With V trimmed by 2 bases and J by 6 bases, 5 bases remained unmatched. The CDR3 DNA reads as TGCGCCAGCAGCTTTCTAGCGGGAGGGACTAAGACCCAGTACTTC. Protein: CASSFLAGGTKTQYF.

The rearrangement joins TRBV6-8 to TRBJ1-2; 8 nucleotides line up with TRBD1. V shed 6 bases, J shed 7 bases, and the junction held 13 bases outside the gene matches. CDR3 length: 15 residues. Germline values: CDR1 MNHGY, CDR2 SAAAGT. The CDR3 spells CASSPPGQAQSGYTF. The CDR3 coding sequence is TGTGCCAGCAGCCCTCCGGGACAGGCCCAGAGTGGCTACACCTTC.

V gene TRBV27 combines with J gene TRBJ2-7; D is unresolved. Trimming took 3 bases from V and 0 from J, leaving 6 bases between them. The germline V gene has CDR1 MNHEY and CDR2 SMNVEV (reference sequence). The CDR3 has 13 amino acids. CDR3 sequence reads: CASSFRSSYEQYF. Here the CDR3 DNA reads TGTGCCAGCAGTTTTAGATCCTCCTACGAGCAGTACTTC.

V and J are TRBV11-2 and TRBJ2-1; 7 bases are a match to TRBD2. V lost 4 bases, J lost 5 bases, and 8 bases stayed unmatched. Germline V CDR1 and CDR2: SGHAT, FQNNGV. The CDR3 is 15 amino acids. The CDR3 reads CASSSLPAGNNEQFF. CDR3 nucleotide sequence: TGTGCCAGCAGCTCCCTTCCAGCGGGGAACAATGAGCAGTTCTTC.

The chain employs TRBV4-2 and TRBJ1-4; 8 bases match TRBD1. Germline values: CDR1 LGHNA, CDR2 YNFKEQ. V was clipped by 0 bases and J by 8 bases; unmatched bases: 5. CDR3 length: 15 residues. CDR3 in DNA: TGTGCCAGCAGCCAAGATAGGACAGGGTTGGAAAAACTGTTTTTT. Protein sequence: CASSQDRTGLEKLFF.

This chain links TRBV9 with TRBJ2-2; 8 nucleotides match TRBD1. This CDR3 is built from 16 residues. J was trimmed by 2 bases and V by 0 bases; bases with no gene match: 3. CDR1 is SGDLS, CDR2 YYNGEE, per germline. The CDR3 loop reads CASSVGDRFNTGELFF. CDR3 bases: TGTGCCAGCAGCGTAGGGGACAGGTTCAACACCGGGGAGCTGTTTTTT.

This chain uses TRBV2 with TRBJ2-5, with TRBD2 matching over 11 bases. After removal of 4 bases from V and 1 base from J, the junction contained 2 bases not matched to a gene. Looked up from germline, CDR1 is SNHLY and CDR2 is FYNNEI. This CDR3 is built from 15 residues. This CDR3 is CASSGLAGSQETQYF. In DNA, the CDR3 is TGTGCCAGCAGTGGACTAGCGGGATCCCAAGAGACCCAGTACTTC. The entire variable domain, with the rest obtained from reference TRBV2 and TRBJ2-5, is as follows: EPEVTQTPSHQVTQMGQEVILRCVPISNHLYFYWYRQILGQKVEFLVSFYNNEISEKSEIFDDQFSVERPDGSNFTLKIRSTKLEDSAMYFCASSGLAGSQETQYFGPGTRLLVL.

The chain recombines TRBV2 with TRBJ2-7; 7 bases map to TRBD1. Germline loops: CDR1 SNHLY, CDR2 FYNNEI. V shed 6 bases, J shed 7 bases, and the junction held 15 bases outside the gene matches. CDR3 length: 15 residues. CDR3 region: CASSPARDSLKEQYF. Here the CDR3 DNA reads TGTGCCAGCAGCCCCGCCCGGGACAGCCTAAAGGAGCAGTACTTC.

The rearrangement joins TRBV30 to TRBJ1-2; a possible D gene is TRBD1 (6 bases). Germline CDR1 is GTSNPN and CDR2 is SVGIG (reference sequence). The CDR3 loop spans 15 amino acids. The germline V and J ends were trimmed by 2 bases and 7 bases, with 20 bases remaining between them. CDR3 amino acids: CAWSSLTGSAGGYTF. CDR3 sequence (DNA): TGTGCCTGGAGTTCTCTTACAGGGAGTGCGGGTGGCTACACCTTC.

V usage is TRBV6-5 and J usage is TRBJ1-2; D perhaps matches TRBD1 (6 bases). This CDR3 contains 16 residues. Per germline, CDR1 MNHEY and CDR2 SVGAGI. Trimming left V 2 bases short and J 3 bases short, with 16 bases between. CDR3 coding DNA: TGTGCCAGCAGTTACGGGACACGGGGGTTGGACTATGGCTACACCTTC. Encoded protein: CASSYGTRGLDYGYTF.

This chain connects TRBV19 to TRBJ2-2, with D uncertain. The germline V gene encodes CDR1 LNHDA and CDR2 SQIVND (reference sequence). The V end was cut by 10 bases, the J end by 3 bases, with 21 bases between. This CDR3 has 16 residues. In nucleotides, the CDR3 is TGTGCCACCAGACTTATGGGGAAGGGTGACACCGGGGAGCTGTTTTTT. This translates into CATRLMGKGDTGELFF.

The genes are TRBV11-2 and TRBJ2-2; 7 bases are a match to TRBD2. CDR1 is SGHAT and CDR2 is FQNNGV in the germline V gene. The J segment lost 6 bases and the V segment lost 5 bases, leaving 12 bases of the junction unmatched. The CDR3 runs to 16 residues. CDR3 sequence (DNA): TGTGCCAGCAGCCGCCCCGTGGGGAGGGATCCCGGGGAGCTGTTTTTT. Its protein product is CASSRPVGRDPGELFF.

The chain has TRBV27 and TRBJ2-1; 9 nucleotides line up with TRBD2. Per germline, CDR1 MNHEY and CDR2 SMNVEV (reference sequence). The ends lost 5 bases at V and 3 bases at J; junction bases unmatched: 2. The CDR3 is 14 residues long. CDR3 nucleotides: TGTGCCAGCAGTAGCGGGGGGTTCTACAATGAGCAGTTCTTC. This sequence encodes CASSSGGFYNEQFF.

The DNA of the CDR3 is TGTGCCAGCAGTTTCCTGCCTATAGCGGGGAGATACAATGAGCAGTTCTTC. Its translation is CASSFLPIAGRYNEQFF. The V and J genes are TRBV28 and TRBJ2-1, with 8 bases matching TRBD2. Germline V CDR1 and CDR2: MDHEN, SYDVKM. Unmatched junction bases numbered 11, after V lost 3 bases and J lost 4 bases. This CDR3 is 17 amino acids long.

This chain connects TRBV5-1 to TRBJ2-5; 9 nucleotides agree with TRBD2. V lost 0 bases and J lost 3; bases outside the gene matches: 6. Per the germline V gene, CDR1 is SGHRS and CDR2 is YFSETQ. This CDR3 is 16 amino acids long. In DNA, the CDR3 is TGCGCCAGCAGCTTGGCCCCAGGACTAGCGAAAGAGACCCAGTACTTC. Protein sequence: CASSLAPGLAKETQYF.

The chain has TRBV12-3 or TRBV12-4 and TRBJ1-2; D unresolved. The CDR3 sequence is 11 residues long. V dropped 6 bases and J dropped 8 bases, with 10 bases sitting between them. Here the CDR3 DNA reads TGTGCCAGCAGCTCATATCACGGCTACACCTTC. It specifies CASSSYHGYTF.

V gene TRBV27 combines with J gene TRBJ2-7; TRBD1 matches 10 bases. Germline values: CDR1 MNHEY, CDR2 SMNVEV (reference sequence). The CDR3 contains 15 residues. V trimming: 0 bases; J trimming: 2 bases; junction bases outside the gene matches: 1. The CDR3 is CASSLSGTGAYEQYF. The CDR3 DNA reads as TGTGCCAGCAGTTTATCCGGGACAGGGGCCTACGAGCAGTACTTC.

The chain uses TRBV28 and TRBJ2-1, with D possibly TRBD2 on 5 matching bases. In germline, CDR1 is MDHEN, CDR2 SYDVKM. Trimming left V 5 bases short and J 9 bases short, with 20 bases between. CDR3 length equals 15 residues. The CDR3 DNA reads TGTGCCAGCAGTGACTCCGGAGGCCCGGACGGTGAGCAGTTCTTC. Encoded protein: CASSDSGGPDGEQFF.

V usage is TRBV5-6 and J usage is TRBJ1-5; maybe TRBD1 (5 bases). With 5 bases removed from V and 7 bases from J, the gap between germline ends came to 19 bases. This CDR3 comprises 15 residues. CDR1 is SGHDT and CDR2 is YYEEEE in the germline V gene. CDR3 sequence: CASSSGDLPSQPQHF. The CDR3 DNA follows: TGTGCCAGCAGTTCCGGGGACCTCCCCTCGCAGCCCCAGCATTTT.

The V gene is TRBV9, the J gene TRBJ1-5, with 9 nucleotides matching TRBD1. Looked up from germline, CDR1 is SGDLS and CDR2 is YYNGEE. The CDR3 is 15 amino acids. Germline trimming cut 2 bases from V and 6 bases from J; bases unmatched to any gene: 6. The CDR3 DNA reads TGTGCCAGCAGCGTCGGGGGACAGGGCGGTCAGCCCCAGCATTTT. It yields the protein CASSVGGQGGQPQHF.

J is TRBJ1-2 and V is TRBV30; D remains unclear. V was pared by 0 bases and J by 8 bases, with 10 bases between. The CDR3 is 12 residues long. The germline CDR1 and CDR2 sequences are GTSNPN and SVGIG (reference sequence). The CDR3 bases are TGTGCCTGGAGTGTAACCGAGGCCGGCTACACCTTC. Translation gives CAWSVTEAGYTF.